The 23 T cell receptor beta chains given below trace back to one sample, sequenced in a study of blood T cells in healthy people across ages. The second PCR ran roughly 7 to 12 cycles with a sample-barcoded 5' primer and J-beta primers. From the 5' RACE reads, TCRdb called clonotypes with MiXCR, one entry per CDR3 protein. The sample comprises hundreds of thousands of distinct CDR3 sequences, around 50% of which are singletons, and around an eighth rests with the top ten. Sequencing was done on a sample of blood. The source is a woman older than 75 in good health.

This clonotype was counted a few times. The V call is TRBV6-5, the J call TRBJ2-3, with 9 bases identical to TRBD2. The germline CDR1 and CDR2 sequences are MNHEY and SVGAGI. V gave up 6 bases and J gave up 1 base; unmatched junction bases: 8. The CDR3 runs 16 residues. CDR3 DNA sequence: TGTGCCAGCAGCCAAGGACTAGCGCCACGCACAGATACGCAGTATTTT. Translating it yields CASSQGLAPRTDTQYF.

This clonotype has more than one count but fewer than ten. The chain uses TRBV11-2 and TRBJ2-3; perhaps TRBD2 as D (5 bases). Trimming pared 5 bases from V and 2 bases from J, leaving 14 bases between. The germline V gene has CDR1 SGHAT and CDR2 FQNNGV. The CDR3 is 15 residues long. Here the CDR3 reads CASSTASAVTDTQYF. CDR3 DNA: TGTGCCAGCAGCACAGCCTCAGCGGTCACAGATACGCAGTATTTT.

This clonotype came up many times. The chain carries TRBV6-4 and TRBJ2-3; D not resolved. With 3 bases removed from V and 6 bases from J, the gap between germline ends came to 13 bases. CDR1 MRHNA and CDR2 SNTAGT come from the germline V gene. The CDR3 is 14 residues long. DNA for the CDR3: TGTGCCAGCAGTGAATCGGACGGCGGCGATACGCAGTATTTT. Translating it yields CASSESDGGDTQYF.

This clonotype was seen a handful of times. This chain connects TRBV4-1 to TRBJ1-5; TRBD1 is a possible D gene (5 bases). Per the germline V gene, CDR1 is MGHRA and CDR2 is YSYEKL. Trimming left V 1 base short and J 0 bases short, with 13 bases between. CDR3 length equals 17 residues. The CDR3 loop reads CASSQGPTGHSNQPQHF. CDR3 sequence (DNA): TGCGCCAGCAGCCAAGGCCCCACAGGACATAGCAATCAGCCCCAGCATTTT.

V usage is TRBV14 and J usage is TRBJ2-1; TRBD1 might be the D (5 bases). The DNA end favors TRBJ2-7, so the J call may be wrong. The CDR3 extends over 15 amino acids. Germline lookup yields CDR1 SGHDN and CDR2 FVKESK. DNA for the CDR3: TGTGCCAGCAGCACCAACTGGGGCACGATCCACGAGCAGTACTTC. Amino acids: CASSTNWGTIHEQYF.

Turning to this clonotype: A much larger clone differs from this one at a single base, so this may be a read error. The genes are TRBV29-1 and TRBJ2-3; possibly TRBD1 or TRBD2 for D (6 bases each). This CDR3 has 13 residues. CDR1 is SQVTM, CDR2 ANQGSEA, per germline. The CDR3 sequence: CSARDTSTDMQYF. The CDR3 DNA follows: TGCAGCGCTAGGGACACTAGCACAGATATGCAGTATTTT.

The rearrangement uses TRBV30 and TRBJ2-3; possible D gene TRBD1, 6 bases. The CDR3 loop spans 14 amino acids. V was trimmed by 2 bases and J by 9 bases, leaving 18 bases between them. From germline, CDR1 is GTSNPN and CDR2 SVGIG (reference sequence). This CDR3 is CAWSHLTHRVTQYF. CDR3 bases: TGTGCCTGGAGTCACTTGACCCACAGGGTCACGCAGTATTTT.

A remark on this clonotype: The junction shows a germline mismatch at one end, possibly a read error. The V call is TRBV4-3, the J call TRBJ2-3; 7 bases match TRBD2. CDR1 LGHNA and CDR2 YSLEER come from the germline V gene. The CDR3 runs to 19 residues. CDR3 DNA: TGCGCCAGCAGCCAAGGGCCGGCGGGAGCGGGACCCGGCACGGATACGCAGTATTTT. It is translated as CASSQGPAGAGPGTDTQYF.

This clonotype has a count of ten or more. The V and J genes are TRBV6-6 and TRBJ2-1, with 11 bases identical to TRBD2. Losses at the gene ends were 5 bases for V and 6 bases for J; bases not matched to a gene: 6. CDR1 and CDR2 from the germline V gene are MNHNY and SVGAGI (reference sequence). The CDR3 is 15 amino acids. The CDR3 DNA sequence: TGTGCCAGCAGTCCACTAGCGGGAGCGGCCAATGAGCAGTTCTTC. Translation gives CASSPLAGAANEQFF.

This clonotype was seen many times. The V and J genes are TRBV9 and TRBJ2-1; 10 bases are a match to TRBD2. Germline V gene sequence: CDR1 SGDLS, CDR2 YYNGEE. The CDR3 sequence is 16 residues long. V trimming: 0 bases; J trimming: 5 bases; junction bases outside the gene matches: 5. CDR3 in DNA: TGTGCCAGCAGCGTAGGTAGCGGGAGGCACAACAATGAGCAGTTCTTC. Translating it yields CASSVGSGRHNNEQFF.

This clonotype was counted many times. V is TRBV4-2 and J is TRBJ1-4; 7 nucleotides match TRBD1. V shed 5 bases, J shed 8 bases, and the junction held 11 bases outside the gene matches. CDR1 and CDR2 (germline): LGHNA, YNFKEQ. The CDR3 spans 15 residues. CDR3 residues: CASSEIRDSFEKLFF. CDR3 bases: TGTGCCAGCAGCGAGATCCGGGACAGCTTCGAAAAACTGTTTTTT.

As regards this clonotype: This sequence may be a read error, since a much larger clone differs from it by one base. The V and J genes are TRBV10-3 and TRBJ2-1; D could derive from TRBD1 or TRBD2 (5 bases each). Germline V gene sequence: CDR1 ENHRY, CDR2 SYGVKD. The length of the CDR3 is 15 residues. Trimming took off 7 bases at V and 8 bases at J, with 21 bases between the two ends. CDR3 coding DNA: TGTGCCATCACTCCGGGACGGCCGGCCTCCCATGAGCAGTTCTTC. Translation: CAITPGRPASHEQFF.

The chain recombines TRBV6-1 with TRBJ2-5; TRBD2 is a possible D gene (6 bases). Gene TRBJ2-7 matches the end of the DNA better, so the J call may be wrong. The CDR3 extends over 15 amino acids. Per germline, CDR1 MNHNS and CDR2 SASEGT. As DNA, the CDR3 is TGTGCCAGCAGCGAAACGACGTCGGGACTTACCGAGCAGTACTTC. Its translation: CASSETTSGLTEQYF.

In this sample, this clonotype turned up many times. The chain employs TRBV5-1 and TRBJ2-1; 10 bases align to TRBD2. Germline lookup yields CDR1 SGHRS and CDR2 YFSETQ. CDR3 length: 15 amino acids. The V gene end was trimmed by 4 bases and the J gene end by 3 bases; junction bases not matched to a gene: 4. As DNA, the CDR3 is TGCGCCAGCAGCCCACTAGCGGGGTACTACAATGAGCAGTTCTTC. Protein sequence: CASSPLAGYYNEQFF.

The table lists this clonotype with many counts. The chain has TRBV27 and TRBJ2-7; TRBD1 aligns across 12 bases. The CDR3 has 16 residues. The V and J ends lost 2 bases and 2 bases, in that order; junction bases with no gene match: 4. Germline assignment: CDR1 MNHEY and CDR2 SMNVEV (reference sequence). The CDR3 sequence is CASSLRDRGHPYEQYF. Here the CDR3 DNA reads TGTGCCAGCAGTTTACGGGACAGGGGGCACCCCTACGAGCAGTACTTC.

This rearrangement joins TRBV7-9 to TRBJ2-7; maybe TRBD1 (6 bases). CDR1 and CDR2 from the germline V gene are SEHNR and FQNEAQ (reference sequence). The V and J ends lost 3 bases and 11 bases respectively, with 14 bases between them. CDR3 length: 12 amino acids. This CDR3 is CASSLIGQTEYF. The DNA of the CDR3 is TGTGCCAGCAGCTTGATAGGACAGACTGAGTACTTC. The full variable domain, with the rest looked up from reference TRBV7-9 and TRBJ2-7, is DTGVSQNPRHKITKRGQNVTFRCDPISEHNRLYWYRQTLGQGPEFLTYFQNEAQLEKSRLLSDRFSAERPKGSFSTLEIQRTEQGDSAMYLCASSLIGQTEYFGPGTRLTVT.

Concerning this clonotype: With a much larger clone just one base away, this may be a read error. The CDR3 nucleotides are TGTGCCAGCAGCTCCTCTTGTGGCCAAGAGACCCAGTACTTC. It codes for CASSSSCGQETQYF. This sequence joins TRBV7-2 and TRBJ2-5; no definite D call. V was pared by 4 bases and J by 1 base, with 10 bases between. This CDR3 is built from 14 residues. The germline gives CDR1 SGHTA, CDR2 FQGNSA.

The chain couples TRBV3-1 to TRBJ1-3, with D possibly TRBD1 on 6 matching bases. The CDR3 contains 19 residues. The germline CDR1 and CDR2 sequences are LGHDT and YNNKEL (reference sequence). Trimming removed 3 bases at V and 3 bases at J, with 24 bases between. The CDR3 reads CASSHPRGGLSRFGNTIYF. In nucleotides, the CDR3 is TGTGCCAGCAGCCACCCCCGGGGGGGGCTGTCAAGGTTTGGAAACACCATATATTTT.

This clonotype was recorded a few times. V is TRBV20-1 and J is TRBJ2-1; 12 nucleotides align to TRBD2. V lost 0 bases to trimming and J lost 9 bases; unmatched junction nucleotides: 6. Germline CDR1 is DFQATT and CDR2 is SNEGSKA (reference sequence). The CDR3 has 15 residues. CDR3 in DNA: TGCAGTGCTAGAGATTCTAGCGGGAGGGCTCGTGAGCAGTTCTTC. This encodes CSARDSSGRAREQFF.

Only one count was recorded for this clonotype. The rearrangement links TRBV10-3 to TRBJ2-3; 7 bases agree with TRBD2. Germline trimming cut 0 bases from V and 3 bases from J; bases unmatched to any gene: 3. Germline assignment: CDR1 ENHRY and CDR2 SYGVKD. The CDR3 is 15 amino acids. The CDR3 loop is CAISESPAGTDTQYF. DNA for the CDR3: TGTGCCATCAGTGAGTCTCCAGCGGGGACAGATACGCAGTATTTT.

The sample holds one count of this clonotype. Just one base apart from a much larger clone, this may be a read error. The V and J genes are TRBV28 and TRBJ1-4; D is unclear. This CDR3 has 13 residues. CDR1 MDHEN and CDR2 SYDVKM come from the germline V gene. CDR3 sequence reads: CANSLIGFGKLFF. CDR3 bases: TGTGCCAACAGTTTAATCGGCTTTGGGAAACTGTTTTTT.

The table lists this clonotype with many counts. This chain uses TRBV3-1 with TRBJ2-3, with a weak D call TRBD2 (5 bases). There are 14 residues in the CDR3. The germline CDR1 and CDR2 sequences are LGHDT and YNNKEL (reference sequence). The V end lost 3 bases, the J end lost 4 bases, and 11 bases lay between the germline ends. CDR3 amino acids: CASSHRTGSDTQYF. DNA of the CDR3: TGTGCCAGCAGCCACCGGACTGGATCAGATACGCAGTATTTT.

The J gene is TRBJ2-2, the V gene TRBV6-4; 7 bases agree with TRBD1. The junction had 5 bases not matched to a gene; V was cut back by 6 bases and J by 4 bases. The CDR3 is 14 amino acids. Germline V CDR1 and CDR2: MRHNA, SNTAGT. CDR3 sequence reads: CASSPTGVTGELFF. Written as DNA, the CDR3 is TGTGCCAGCAGCCCTACAGGGGTCACCGGGGAGCTGTTTTTT.